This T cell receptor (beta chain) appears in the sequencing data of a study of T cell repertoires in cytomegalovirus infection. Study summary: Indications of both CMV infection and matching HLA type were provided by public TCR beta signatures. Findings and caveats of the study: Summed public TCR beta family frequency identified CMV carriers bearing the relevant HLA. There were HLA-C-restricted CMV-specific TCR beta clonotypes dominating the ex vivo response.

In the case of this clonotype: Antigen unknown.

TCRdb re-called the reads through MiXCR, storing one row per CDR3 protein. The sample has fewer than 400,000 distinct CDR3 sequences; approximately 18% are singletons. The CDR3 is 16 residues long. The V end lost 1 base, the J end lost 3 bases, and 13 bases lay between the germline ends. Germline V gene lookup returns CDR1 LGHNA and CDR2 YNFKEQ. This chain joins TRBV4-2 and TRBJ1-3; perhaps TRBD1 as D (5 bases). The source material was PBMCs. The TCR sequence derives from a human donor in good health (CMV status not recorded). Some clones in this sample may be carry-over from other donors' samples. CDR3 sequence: CASSQAAGMVGNTIYF. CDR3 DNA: TGTGCCAGCAGCCAAGCAGCAGGGATGGTTGGAAACACCATATATTTT.